The clone carrying this T cell receptor beta chain was counted at least ten times. Sample barcodes and UMIs were carried by the TCR alpha and TCR beta cDNA libraries that 5'RACE generated with constant-segment primers. TCRdb redid the calling of the 5' RACE reads with MiXCR, one entry per CDR3 protein. The table shows fewer than 700,000 distinct CDR3 sequences, with roughly 21% occurring only once. This entry is derived from a study of T-cell memory formation after mild COVID-19. J lost 4 bases, V lost 4 bases, and 7 bases had no gene match. The CDR3 length is 15 residues. The chain uses TRBV12-3 or TRBV12-4 and TRBJ2-7; TRBD1 matches 10 bases. Material: PBMCs or a T cell subset sorted from them (not recorded which). This TCR was sampled from an adult woman who had mild COVID-19 (a few samples of this study predate the infection). Cell type and time point are not known. The CDR3 loop is CASSSPGQGKYEQYF. The CDR3 DNA sequence: TGTGCCAGCAGTTCCCCGGGACAGGGGAAGTACGAGCAGTACTTC.